The 29 T cell receptor beta chains in this list originate from one sample, sequenced in a study of T cells in Graves' hyperthyroidism and ophthalmopathy. Amplified TCR beta CDR3 regions derived from RNA transcripts. TCR CDR3 underwent first-round RT-PCR with the HTBI primer set. Each CDR3 protein is one row after TCRdb ran MiXCR on the multiplex PCR reads. The sample lists approximately 740,000 distinct CDR3 sequences; 12% to 15% were seen once. Sequenced material: blood. These TCRs come from a young woman with Graves' hyperthyroidism.

This clonotype was counted a few times. The rearrangement links TRBV5-8 to TRBJ2-5; D might be TRBD2 (5 bases). CDR3 length equals 16 residues. Germline lookup yields CDR1 SGHTS and CDR2 YDEGEE. Trimming left V 4 bases short and J 1 base short, with 17 bases between. As DNA, the CDR3 is TGTGCCAGCAGCCGGGAAAGTTTTACAGTCCAAGAGACCCAGTACTTC. Protein: CASSRESFTVQETQYF.

This clonotype was counted a few times. One junction end disagrees with the germline gene, perhaps due to a read error. The chain employs TRBV19 and TRBJ1-2, with 9 bases aligning to TRBD1. The CDR3 totals 15 residues. Germline lookup yields CDR1 LNHDA and CDR2 SQIVND (reference sequence). The CDR3 DNA reads TGTGCCAGTAGTATGGGGGACAGGGTTATCTATGGTTACACCTTC. It encodes CASSMGDRVIYGYTF.

In its sample, this clonotype was seen many times. The chain has TRBV7-9 and TRBJ2-1, with D possibly TRBD2 on 6 matching bases. The CDR3 runs to 14 residues. Trimming took off 4 bases at V and 7 bases at J, with 14 bases between the two ends. Germline V gene data show CDR1 as SEHNR and CDR2 as FQNEAQ (reference sequence). In DNA form, the CDR3 reads TGTGCCAGCAGCTCATTAAAACTAGCTAATGAGCAGTTCTTC. Translated: CASSSLKLANEQFF.

This clonotype was counted a few times. V is TRBV5-4 and J is TRBJ2-5; D perhaps matches TRBD1 (5 bases). V gave up 0 bases and J gave up 2 bases, with 11 bases separating them. Germline lookup yields CDR1 SGHNT and CDR2 YYREEE (reference sequence). The CDR3 contains 15 residues. The CDR3 sequence: CASSLALTAQETQYF. CDR3 nucleotides: TGTGCCAGCAGCTTGGCCCTGACAGCACAAGAGACCCAGTACTTC.

This clonotype has a handful of counts. The genes are TRBV4-2 and TRBJ2-5; 10 nucleotides align to TRBD1. The CDR3 extends over 16 amino acids. V shed 4 bases and J 2 bases; nucleotides not matched to a gene: 7. The V gene's germline CDR1 is LGHNA and CDR2 YNFKEQ. The CDR3: CASSLRGQGQQETQYF. CDR3 sequence (DNA): TGTGCCAGCAGCCTTAGGGGACAGGGGCAACAAGAGACCCAGTACTTC.

As to this clonotype: A single base separates this from a much larger clone, so it may be a read error. The chain has TRBV11-1 and TRBJ2-7; a possible D gene is TRBD2 (5 bases). The CDR3 runs 11 residues. Germline V gene sequence: CDR1 SGHAT, CDR2 FQDESV (reference sequence). The CDR3 DNA reads as TGTGCCAGCGGCTTAGAAGAGGGGCAGTACTTC. It yields the protein CASGLEEGQYF. The variable domain in full, with the rest retrieved from reference TRBV11-1 and TRBJ2-7, is EAEVAQSPRYKITEKSQAVAFWCDPISGHATLYWYRQILGQGPELLVQFQDESVVDDSQLPKDRFSAERLKGVDSTLKIQPAELGDSAMYLCASGLEEGQYFGPGTRLTVT.

The table lists this clonotype with many counts. The rearrangement links TRBV2 to TRBJ1-5; D unclear. The CDR3 is 15 amino acids. CDR1 is SNHLY and CDR2 is FYNNEI in the germline V gene. Trimming removed 6 bases at V and 2 bases at J, with 14 bases between. The CDR3 region has the DNA TGTGCCAGCAGGGGCCCCAGCGGTCGCAATCAGCCCCAGCATTTT. Protein product: CASRGPSGRNQPQHF.

This clonotype was seen at least ten times. This chain links TRBV11-2 with TRBJ2-1; D not certain. The CDR3 sequence is 13 residues long. With 0 bases removed from V and 5 bases from J, the gap between germline ends came to 5 bases. Germline loops: CDR1 SGHAT, CDR2 FQNNGV. The CDR3 is CASSLDRDNEQFF. The CDR3 DNA follows: TGTGCCAGCAGCTTAGACAGAGACAATGAGCAGTTCTTC.

This clonotype was found many times. The chain is built from TRBV3-1 and TRBJ2-1, with 12 bases identical to TRBD2. The V gene's germline CDR1 is LGHDT and CDR2 YNNKEL (reference sequence). Trimming cost V 11 bases and J 8 bases; bases outside gene matches: 10. The CDR3 is 14 residues long. CDR3 protein: CAFPRLAGVYEQFF. For the CDR3, the DNA is TGTGCCTTCCCCAGACTAGCGGGAGTGTATGAGCAGTTCTTC.

This clonotype was observed a handful of times. The rearrangement joins TRBV13 to TRBJ2-3, with 10 bases fitting TRBD1. V dropped 4 bases and J dropped 7; count of bases not matched to a gene: 20. This CDR3 is 19 amino acids long. The germline CDR1 and CDR2 sequences are PRHDT and FYEKMQ (reference sequence). The CDR3 bases are TGTGCCAGCAGCTCAACGAACCCGGGACAGGGGCTCCTTGAGAATACGCAGTATTTT. Residues: CASSSTNPGQGLLENTQYF.

This clonotype was picked up many times. The chain carries TRBV5-1 and TRBJ2-1, with 10 positions matching TRBD2. Germline V gene lookup returns CDR1 SGHRS and CDR2 YFSETQ. Trimming removed 2 bases from V and 9 bases from J; junction bases left unmatched: 8. This CDR3 region has 15 residues. The CDR3 loop reads CASSLAGGPKSEQFF. The CDR3 DNA follows: TGCGCCAGCAGCTTAGCGGGAGGGCCTAAGAGTGAGCAGTTCTTC.

This chain connects TRBV24-1 to TRBJ2-1; 14 bases match TRBD2. This CDR3 comprises 16 residues. After removal of 4 bases from V and 5 bases from J, the junction contained 3 bases not matched to a gene. Germline V gene data show CDR1 as KGHDR and CDR2 as SFDVKD. The chain's CDR3 is CATSDLGLAGDNEQFF. The CDR3 bases are TGTGCCACCAGTGACTTGGGACTAGCGGGAGACAATGAGCAGTTCTTC.

This chain's CDR3 is CASSKEPGSSREKLFF. CDR3 DNA: TGTGCCAGCAGTAAAGAGCCGGGTTCCTCCCGCGAGAAACTGTTTTTT. This sequence joins TRBV6-1 and TRBJ1-4; D unresolved. Between the trimmed V and J ends, which lost 5 bases and 11 bases, there was a span of 24 bases. Per the germline V gene, CDR1 is MNHNS and CDR2 is SASEGT. The CDR3 is 16 residues long.

This clonotype was detected ten times or more. The gene calls are TRBV5-4 and TRBJ2-3; the match to TRBD2 covers 12 bases. Germline loops: CDR1 SGHNT, CDR2 YYREEE (reference sequence). Trimming cost V 0 bases and J 3 bases; bases outside gene matches: 5. The CDR3 covers 17 residues. In nucleotides, the CDR3 is TGTGCCAGCAGCTTGGTGACTAGCGGGAGTTCGACAGATACGCAGTATTTT. It yields the protein CASSLVTSGSSTDTQYF.

Many counts were recorded for this clonotype. The CDR3: CASSPLTGDNEQFF. Here the CDR3 DNA reads TGTGCCAGCTCACCGCTTACAGGAGACAATGAGCAGTTCTTC. This chain links TRBV18 with TRBJ2-1; TRBD1 might be the D (5 bases). The CDR3 has 14 amino acids. Germline V gene lookup returns CDR1 KGHSH and CDR2 LQKENI. The V end was cut by 3 bases, the J end by 5 bases, with 11 bases between.

This rearrangement joins TRBV7-9 to TRBJ2-1, with TRBD2 matching 11 bases. The CDR3 sequence is 16 residues long. Germline V gene lookup returns CDR1 SEHNR and CDR2 FQNEAQ (reference sequence). Trimming took 5 bases from V and 5 from J; bases not matched to a gene: 8. CDR3: CASSHTSGSLDNEQFF. Here the CDR3 DNA reads TGTGCCAGCAGCCACACTAGCGGGAGCTTAGACAATGAGCAGTTCTTC.

This clonotype was seen ten or more times. This sequence joins TRBV11-2 and TRBJ2-3, with 9 bases lining up with TRBD2. The CDR3 length is 16 residues. The V gene end was trimmed by 3 bases and the J gene end by 3 bases; junction bases not matched to a gene: 7. CDR1 is SGHAT, CDR2 FQNNGV, per germline. The CDR3: CASSLVAGVVTDTQYF. The CDR3, as DNA: TGTGCCAGCAGCTTGGTAGCGGGAGTGGTAACAGATACGCAGTATTTT.

This clonotype has more than one count but fewer than ten. The rearrangement joins TRBV6-9 to TRBJ1-2; D is possibly TRBD1 (5 bases). Trimming removed 2 bases from V and 2 bases from J, with 12 bases in between. From germline, CDR1 is MNHGY and CDR2 SVAAGI. CDR3 length: 15 residues. The CDR3 spells CASSYEKGRNYGYTF. CDR3 in DNA: TGTGCCAGCAGTTATGAAAAGGGGCGAAACTATGGCTACACCTTC.

This clonotype was picked up a small number of times. This sequence joins TRBV2 and TRBJ2-5, with TRBD2 identical over 7 bases. V lost 4 bases and J lost 4; bases outside the gene matches: 12. This CDR3 is built from 16 residues. CDR1 and CDR2 from the germline V gene are SNHLY and FYNNEI. Here the CDR3 DNA reads TGTGCCAGCAGTGGGGTATCGGCGGGAGTTAGAGAGACCCAGTACTTC. This translates into CASSGVSAGVRETQYF.

This clonotype has more than one count but fewer than ten. The chain employs TRBV11-1 and TRBJ2-7, with D perhaps matching TRBD1 (7 bases). CDR1 and CDR2 (germline): SGHAT, FQDESV (reference sequence). The V gene lost 4 bases and the J gene lost 11 bases, with 21 bases spanning the gap. The CDR3 has 14 residues. CDR3 sequence (DNA): TGTGCCAGCAGCTCCCAGGGGGGCCGAACGAGGAAGTACTTC. Amino acid sequence: CASSSQGGRTRKYF.

This clonotype was recorded only once. The chain recombines TRBV6-2 or TRBV6-3 with TRBJ2-5; 7 nucleotides match TRBD1. The length of the CDR3 is 15 residues. The germline V gene encodes CDR1 MNHEY and CDR2 SVGEGT. The ends lost 6 bases at V and 4 bases at J; junction bases unmatched: 11. The CDR3 DNA sequence: TGTGCCAGCAGCCGACCGGGACAGAAGAGAGAGACCCAGTACTTC. It translates to CASSRPGQKRETQYF.

The chain recombines TRBV19 with TRBJ1-1, with D possibly TRBD1 on 5 matching bases. Germline V gives CDR1 LNHDA, CDR2 SQIVND (reference sequence). The CDR3 has 13 amino acids. With 3 bases removed from V and 6 bases from J, the gap between germline ends came to 11 bases. The CDR3 is CASSIQGLAEAFF. DNA of the CDR3: TGTGCCAGTAGTATCCAGGGCTTGGCTGAAGCTTTCTTT. Together with reference TRBV19 and TRBJ1-1, the CDR3 gives the full variable domain: DGGITQSPKYLFRKEGQNVTLSCEQNLNHDAMYWYRQDPGQGLRLIYYSQIVNDFQKGDIAEGYSVSREKKESFPLTVTSAQKNPTAFYLCASSIQGLAEAFFGQGTRLTVV.

This clonotype was picked up many times. The chain is built from TRBV30 and TRBJ2-3, with a weak D call TRBD2 (7 bases). Germline-derived CDR1 and CDR2 are GTSNPN and SVGIG (reference sequence). Trimming stripped 3 bases from V and 2 bases from J, with 15 bases between. CDR3 length: 15 residues. The CDR3 reads CAWSKGGAFTDTQYF. The CDR3 coding sequence is TGTGCCTGGAGCAAGGGGGGGGCCTTCACAGATACGCAGTATTTT.

Turning to this clonotype: The junction and the germline gene differ at one end; a read error may be behind it. The chain is built from TRBV19 and TRBJ2-2; 7 bases are shared with TRBD2. Germline CDR1 and CDR2: LNHDA and SQIVND (reference sequence). The CDR3 length is 15 residues. DNA of the CDR3: TGTGCCGGTAGTATAGGCGGGACTACAACCGGGGAGCTGTTTTTT. Translation: CAGSIGGTTTGELFF.

The J gene is TRBJ1-6, the V gene TRBV5-4; D is perhaps TRBD1 (6 bases). The germline gives CDR1 SGHNT, CDR2 YYREEE (reference sequence). The CDR3 extends over 15 amino acids. V was shortened by 1 base and J by 8 bases, with 13 bases between the two germline ends. The CDR3 sequence is CASSLSGRGDSPLHF. The CDR3 DNA is TGTGCCAGCAGCTTGTCGGGCAGGGGTGATTCACCCCTCCACTTT.

This clonotype was seen at least ten times. The V call is TRBV2, the J call TRBJ2-7; 10 nucleotides match TRBD2. Per the germline V gene, CDR1 is SNHLY and CDR2 is FYNNEI. This CDR3 region has 14 residues. The V segment lost 7 bases and the J segment 1 base; nucleotides outside the gene matches: 4. Here the CDR3 reads CASTTAGGSYEQYF. The CDR3 DNA reads as TGTGCCAGCACCACAGCGGGGGGGTCCTACGAGCAGTACTTC.

This clonotype came up a few times. V and J are TRBV7-2 and TRBJ2-2; D gene ambiguous. Germline V CDR1 and CDR2: SGHTA, FQGNSA. With 4 bases removed from V and 2 bases from J, the gap between germline ends came to 14 bases. The CDR3 has 16 amino acids. The CDR3, as DNA: TGTGCCAGCAGCTATAATCACGTGGGAAACACCGGGGAGCTGTTTTTT. It is translated as CASSYNHVGNTGELFF.

This sequence joins TRBV30 and TRBJ2-7; D is uncertain. V dropped 5 bases and J dropped 1 base, with 18 bases sitting between them. Per the germline V gene, CDR1 is GTSNPN and CDR2 is SVGIG (reference sequence). There are 15 residues in the CDR3. CDR3 sequence: CAWGKDRASSYEQYF. The CDR3, as DNA: TGTGCCTGGGGGAAGGATCGGGCCTCTTCCTACGAGCAGTACTTC.

Ten or more counts support this clonotype. The chain uses TRBV20-1 and TRBJ2-7; tentative D call: TRBD1 (5 bases). The CDR3 covers 14 residues. The germline gives CDR1 DFQATT, CDR2 SNEGSKA (reference sequence). Deletions cut 3 bases from V and 2 bases from J, with 14 bases between. The CDR3 nucleotides are TGCAGTGCTAGCGGATACAGGTCAACCTACGAGCAGTACTTC. The encoded protein is CSASGYRSTYEQYF.